The text below deals with one TCR beta chain. These data belong to a study of control samples from healthy donors and cancer patients. Sequencing was performed with immunoSEQ multiplex PCR; in TCRdb, only in-frame clones are kept and a portion is missing. The top ten hold just under 6.5% of the sample, which has 400,000 to 500,000 clones, around 90% seen once. The source material was PBMCs. The sequence derives from a man aged 40-50 years with head and neck cancer.

CDR3 bases: TGTGCCTGGAGTCGGGGGTCCACTGAAGCTTTCTTT. Translation gives CAWSRGSTEAFF. The J gene is TRBJ1-1, the V gene TRBV30; D is perhaps TRBD1 (5 bases). The germline CDR1 and CDR2 sequences are GTSNPN and SVGIG (reference sequence). The CDR3 length is 12 residues. V was clipped by 2 bases and J by 4 bases, with 8 bases between them.